The next 21 T cell receptor beta chains were all read from a single sample in a study of identical twins. TCRdb reprocessed the 5' RACE reads with MiXCR, giving one entry per CDR3 protein. The sample has 270,000 or so distinct CDR3 sequences; around 8.8% are singletons. These records were also assigned to another study, of yellow fever vaccine responses in identical twins.

Sequencing was carried out using CD8+ T cells sorted from blood. The source of these receptors is a woman aged 18-29 years in good health.

The J gene is TRBJ1-4, the V gene TRBV9; D is uncertain. Trimming pared 1 base from V and 5 bases from J, leaving 12 bases between. The CDR3 contains 15 residues. Germline V gene lookup returns CDR1 SGDLS and CDR2 YYNGEE. Here the CDR3 DNA reads TGTGCCAGCAGCGTATCCGGAGAATACAATGAAAAACTGTTTTTT. Its protein product is CASSVSGEYNEKLFF.

This clonotype has more than one count but fewer than ten. This chain connects TRBV6-1 to TRBJ1-6; 8 bases match TRBD1. V dropped 5 bases and J dropped 0; count of bases not matched to a gene: 3. The germline CDR1 and CDR2 sequences are MNHNS and SASEGT. The CDR3 is 16 amino acids. CDR3 coding DNA: TGTGCCAGCAGTACAGGGGGAAGCTCCTATAATTCACCCCTCCACTTT. Protein sequence: CASSTGGSSYNSPLHF.

This clonotype has a handful of counts. The chain joins TRBV29-1 to TRBJ2-7; 10 nucleotides match TRBD1. Trimming at V came to 3 bases and at J to 2 bases, leaving 4 bases not matched to a gene. Germline assignment: CDR1 SQVTM and CDR2 ANQGSEA. The CDR3 covers 14 residues. This CDR3 reads CSVEGTGDPYEQYF. The CDR3 nucleotides are TGCAGCGTTGAGGGGACAGGGGATCCCTACGAGCAGTACTTC.

This clonotype was counted ten times or more. CDR3 protein: CASSLASNQPQHF. DNA of the CDR3: TGCGCCAGCAGCTTGGCAAGCAATCAGCCCCAGCATTTT. The gene calls are TRBV5-1 and TRBJ1-5; D remains unclear. V lost 0 bases to trimming and J lost 1 base, with 2 bases between them. The CDR3 loop spans 13 amino acids. Looked up from germline, CDR1 is SGHRS and CDR2 is YFSETQ.

In this sample, this clonotype turned up many times. The rearrangement links TRBV5-6 to TRBJ2-5; TRBD1 might be the D (5 bases). Trimming removed 0 bases from V and 3 bases from J, with 12 bases in between. This CDR3 contains 15 residues. The germline V gene has CDR1 SGHDT and CDR2 YYEEEE. Here the CDR3 reads CASSLVSGLEETQYF. The CDR3 nucleotides read TGTGCCAGCAGCTTGGTCTCAGGGCTCGAAGAGACCCAGTACTTC.

This chain joins TRBV5-6 and TRBJ1-3; no clear D. Deletions cut 2 bases from V and 3 bases from J, with 9 bases between. Germline CDR1 and CDR2: SGHDT and YYEEEE. The CDR3 runs to 14 residues. CDR3 region: CASSFYKDGNTIYF. In nucleotides, the CDR3 is TGTGCCAGCAGCTTCTATAAGGATGGAAACACCATATATTTT.

The chain carries TRBV14 and TRBJ2-3; possibly TRBD1 or TRBD2 for D (5 bases each). Germline V gene data show CDR1 as SGHDN and CDR2 as FVKESK. V was cut by 0 bases and J by 5 bases, with 12 bases left in between. CDR3 length equals 15 residues. The DNA for the CDR3 is TGTGCCAGCAGCCAAGATACCGGGGCGCGAGATACGCAGTATTTT. It is translated as CASSQDTGARDTQYF. Full variable domain (missing parts from reference TRBV14 and TRBJ2-3): EAGVTQFPSHSVIEKGQTVTLRCDPISGHDNLYWYRRVMGKEIKFLLHFVKESKQDESGMPNNRFLAERTGGTYSTLKVQPAELEDSGVYFCASSQDTGARDTQYFGPGTRLTVL.

The rearrangement links TRBV5-6 to TRBJ1-3; D perhaps matches TRBD1 (5 bases). Germline V gene lookup returns CDR1 SGHDT and CDR2 YYEEEE. Trimming took 5 bases from V and 4 from J, leaving 10 bases between them. This CDR3 comprises 13 residues. The CDR3, as DNA: TGTGCCAGCAGTAGGGGTACGGGAAACACCATATATTTT. This encodes CASSRGTGNTIYF.

This clonotype turned up a few times. The V gene is TRBV19, the J gene TRBJ2-7; unclear D gene. The CDR3 runs to 13 residues. Looked up from germline, CDR1 is LNHDA and CDR2 is SQIVND (reference sequence). V was pared by 3 bases and J by 2 bases, with 8 bases between. The CDR3 coding sequence is TGTGCCAGTAGTATTTCGGATACCTACGAGCAGTACTTC. Amino acid sequence: CASSISDTYEQYF. Complete variable domain (other parts from reference TRBV19 and TRBJ2-7): DGGITQSPKYLFRKEGQNVTLSCEQNLNHDAMYWYRQDPGQGLRLIYYSQIVNDFQKGDIAEGYSVSREKKESFPLTVTSAQKNPTAFYLCASSISDTYEQYFGPGTRLTVT.

This clonotype was detected only once. This chain connects TRBV20-1 to TRBJ2-3; TRBD2 agrees at 13 bases. This CDR3 is built from 14 residues. Germline CDR1 DFQATT, CDR2 SNEGSKA (reference sequence). The trim removed 4 bases at V and 6 bases at J, leaving 4 bases unmatched. In DNA form, the CDR3 reads TGCAGTGCTAAGGGACTAGCGGGGTGGGATACGCAGTATTTT. Its protein product is CSAKGLAGWDTQYF.

This clonotype was observed a handful of times. The rearrangement links TRBV28 to TRBJ2-7; 7 nucleotides agree with TRBD2. This CDR3 spans 15 amino acids. CDR1 MDHEN and CDR2 SYDVKM come from the germline V gene. The trim removed 5 bases at V and 4 bases at J, leaving 11 bases unmatched. For the CDR3, the DNA is TGTGCCAGCAGTCCCCATGTGTCTAGCGGTTACGAGCAGTACTTC. Protein sequence: CASSPHVSSGYEQYF. The whole variable domain, filled in from reference TRBV28 and TRBJ2-7, reads DVKVTQSSRYLVKRTGEKVFLECVQDMDHENMFWYRQDPGLGLRLIYFSYDVKMKEKGDIPEGYSVSREKKERFSLILESASTNQTSMYLCASSPHVSSGYEQYFGPGTRLTVT.

The chain carries TRBV3-1 and TRBJ2-3, with D perhaps TRBD2 (7 bases). Trimming cost V 10 bases and J 6 bases, with 29 bases left between them. The CDR3 covers 17 residues. Germline CDR1 is LGHDT and CDR2 is YNNKEL (reference sequence). CDR3 residues: CATCQEGGTIRRDTQYF. In nucleotides, the CDR3 is TGTGCCACCTGCCAAGAGGGGGGGACTATTCGGCGTGATACGCAGTATTTT.

The chain is built from TRBV6-2 or TRBV6-3 and TRBJ1-3; D not resolved. The CDR3 is 17 residues long. CDR1 and CDR2 from the germline V gene are MNHEY and SVGEGT. V was shortened by 7 bases and J by 0 bases, with 19 bases between the two germline ends. The CDR3 sequence: CASNKGSFGISGNTIYF. Written as DNA, the CDR3 is TGTGCCAGCAACAAAGGTTCGTTCGGGATCTCTGGAAACACCATATATTTT.

The chain uses TRBV5-1 and TRBJ2-5, with D unresolved. This CDR3 has 16 residues. The germline gives CDR1 SGHRS, CDR2 YFSETQ. The V and J ends lost 0 bases and 2 bases respectively, with 14 bases between them. CDR3 bases: TGCGCCAGCAGCTTGGGCAATTTGGGGTCACAAGAGACCCAGTACTTC. It codes for CASSLGNLGSQETQYF.

This clonotype occurred many times. The chain has TRBV5-5 and TRBJ1-5; no definite D call. Germline CDR1 reads SGHKS; CDR2 reads YYEKEE (reference sequence). The V end was cut by 1 base, the J end by 4 bases, with 6 bases between. The CDR3 sequence is 13 residues long. In nucleotides, the CDR3 is TGTGCCAGCAGCTTGTCCCGAAATCAGCCCCAGCATTTT. Translating it yields CASSLSRNQPQHF.

CDR3 loop: CASSLGTSGSHEQYF. Written as DNA, the CDR3 is TGTGCCAGCAGCTTAGGGACTAGCGGGAGTCACGAGCAGTACTTC. The chain joins TRBV7-9 to TRBJ2-7, with 13 positions matching TRBD2. This CDR3 region has 15 residues. Trimming cost V 1 base and J 5 bases; bases outside gene matches: 2. CDR1 and CDR2 (germline): SEHNR, FQNEAQ (reference sequence).

A remark on this clonotype: Given a much more abundant clone one base away, this may be a read error. The chain employs TRBV7-9 and TRBJ2-3, with 7 bases aligning to TRBD2. J gave up 1 base and V 5 bases, and 3 bases lay outside the gene matches. The CDR3 consists of 14 residues. CDR1 and CDR2 (germline): SEHNR, FQNEAQ (reference sequence). The CDR3 DNA is TGTGCCAGCAGCACCGGACTAGGCACAGATACGCAGTATTTT. Protein product: CASSTGLGTDTQYF.

This clonotype was detected only a few times. At one end, the junction sequence differs from germline, possibly due to a read error. The gene calls are TRBV27 and TRBJ2-3; 7 bases agree with TRBD2. Germline assignment: CDR1 MNHEY and CDR2 SMNVEV (reference sequence). The CDR3 totals 15 residues. CDR3 loop: CASRLISGPTDTQYF. For the CDR3, the DNA is TGTGCCAGCCGTTTAATTAGCGGGCCCACAGATACGCAGTATTTT.

This clonotype showed up just a few times. This chain uses TRBV5-6 with TRBJ2-7; D is tentatively TRBD1 or TRBD2 (5 bases each). The V end was cut by 1 base, the J end by 4 bases, with 12 bases between. This CDR3 comprises 14 residues. Germline V gene data show CDR1 as SGHDT and CDR2 as YYEEEE. In nucleotides, the CDR3 is TGTGCCAGCAGCTTGTGGGGGAGTTGGTACGAGCAGTACTTC. Translating gives CASSLWGSWYEQYF.

The rearrangement uses TRBV7-9 and TRBJ2-3; 10 bases match TRBD1. The germline V gene encodes CDR1 SEHNR and CDR2 FQNEAQ (reference sequence). CDR3 length: 14 amino acids. V gave up 2 bases and J gave up 10 bases; unmatched junction bases: 6. This CDR3 reads CASSLPGQGGAQYF. The DNA for the CDR3 is TGTGCCAGCAGCTTACCTGGACAGGGGGGCGCGCAGTATTTT.

This clonotype came up many times. Here the CDR3 reads CASSQSGLGGYEQYF. As DNA, the CDR3 is TGCGCCAGCAGCCAATCGGGACTAGGTGGCTACGAGCAGTACTTC. This rearrangement joins TRBV4-1 to TRBJ2-7; TRBD2 agrees at 8 bases. The junction had 6 bases not matched to a gene; V was cut back by 2 bases and J by 3 bases. CDR3 length equals 15 residues. From germline, CDR1 is MGHRA and CDR2 YSYEKL.